The clone carrying this T cell receptor (beta chain) has just a few counts. What it recognizes is unknown. This entry is derived from a study of identical twins. Study-wide results and caveats: Monozygotic twins shared more out-of-frame TCR alpha than recombination models predicted. Out-of-frame alpha sequences shared by twins were enriched for low generation probability. Reduced insertions were recorded for abundant cord blood beta clonotypes, with no such pattern in memory repertoires.

The CDR3 consists of 17 residues. CDR1 is SGHVS and CDR2 is FQNEAQ in the germline V gene. Trimming removed 3 bases at V and 7 bases at J, with 22 bases between. A universal primer binding site was introduced by template switching. The final cDNA contained unique molecular identifiers. TCRdb called the 5' RACE reads again in MiXCR, with one record for every CDR3 protein. The data contain about 920,000 distinct CDR3 sequences, 10% to 15% of them singletons. Another study also made use of these data, one on yellow fever vaccine responses in identical twins.

The clonotype originates from a woman in her late teens or twenties in good health. Specimen: PBMCs. V gene TRBV7-8 combines with J gene TRBJ2-1; D is perhaps TRBD2 (7 bases). The CDR3 reads CASSFRGSGAPANEQFF. The CDR3 coding sequence is TGTGCCAGCAGCTTTAGGGGGAGCGGGGCCCCGGCGAATGAGCAGTTCTTC.